This entry describes one T cell receptor (beta chain). This record comes from a study of blood T cell repertoires in COVID-19. Study at large: Samples came from the United States, Italy and Spain, spanning acute and convalescent COVID-19. In each case, the material was cDNA or gDNA derived from T cells, B-cell-depleted T cells, or PBMCs.

In the original workflow: Reference gene primer amplification yielded estimated nucleated cell counts. TCRdb's copy holds only in-frame clones and misses some; the assay was immunoSEQ multiplex PCR. The D gene and trimming were derived from the DNA, and the V and J assignments and clone size from that table. The sample yields 650,000 to 800,000 clones, more than 80% seen once. Trimming took off 0 bases at V and 6 bases at J, with 8 bases between the two ends. The germline V gene encodes CDR1 MRHNA and CDR2 SNTAGT. This CDR3 has 13 residues. Sequenced material: peripheral blood. This clonotype was obtained from a woman between 18 and 29 years old with acute or convalescent COVID-19. The V gene is TRBV6-4, the J gene TRBJ1-1; D possibly corresponds to TRBD1 (5 bases). The CDR3 reads CASSDSEGAEAFF. As DNA, the CDR3 is TGTGCCAGCAGTGACTCCGAAGGGGCTGAAGCTTTCTTT.